This TCR beta chain is from a study of blood T cells in healthy people across ages. This clonotype showed up many times. Its specificity is unknown. With 6 bases clipped from V and 3 bases from J, the junction kept 4 bases outside the gene matches. The length of the CDR3 is 15 residues. Germline V lookup: CDR1 ENHRY, CDR2 SYGVKD. Study-wide points: Naive T cell percentage showed a strong correlation with the diversity of TCR beta.

Primers used in a second PCR of roughly 7 to 11 cycles were a sample-barcoded 5' primer and a J-beta primer mix. Any given sample supplied a minimum of 2.5 million CDR3-containing paired-end reads. Via MiXCR, TCRdb re-called the 5' RACE reads, giving one row per CDR3 protein. This sample carries 730,000 or so distinct CDR3 sequences, around 46% of them seen once, and the ten largest clones take 20%. The source is a woman aged 55-70 years in good health. The specimen sequenced was blood. This rearrangement joins TRBV10-3 to TRBJ2-7; 14 bases map to TRBD2. The CDR3 DNA follows: TGTGCCATCAGGGACGGACTAGCGGGAGGCTACGAGCAGTACTTC. Its translation: CAIRDGLAGGYEQYF.